This T cell receptor (beta chain) was captured in a study of blood T cell repertoires in COVID-19. Libraries were prepared by immunoSEQ multiplex PCR; TCRdb keeps only in-frame clonotypes and omits some of them. The sample shows about 55,000 clones, 75% to 95% of them seen only once. Sequencing was carried out using peripheral blood. The receptor comes from a human donor with active COVID-19. The donor label of this sample is uncertain.

CDR3 amino acids: CAISQDNTDTQYF. The CDR3 DNA follows: TGTGCCATCAGCCAGGACAACACAGATACGCAGTATTTT. This chain connects TRBV10-3 to TRBJ2-3; a possible D gene is TRBD1 (5 bases). Deletions cut 6 bases from V and 2 bases from J, with 9 bases between. The CDR3 runs 13 residues. The germline CDR1 and CDR2 sequences are ENHRY and SYGVKD.